This T cell receptor (beta chain) came from a study of a mutant IDH1 vaccine in newly diagnosed glioma. In the study overall: Patients in the study were vaccinated eight times, receiving shots in weeks 1, 3, 5, 7, 11, 15, 19 and 23. Before enrollment, the patients had been treated with radiotherapy alone, temozolomide alone, or both together. Most of them had received both. Study-wide results and limits: Whatever changes occurred in top peripheral T cell clonotypes seemed unrelated to pseudoprogression.

Indicated time point: week 5, during vaccination. Doses consisted of 300 ug of mutant IDH1 20-mer peptide each, paired with topical imiquimod. New astrocytomas of WHO grade 3 or 4 that were IDH1-mutant and ATRX-lost were found in the donors. The CDR3 runs to 14 residues. Trimming pared 2 bases from V and 5 bases from J, leaving 13 bases between. Germline values: CDR1 SGHRS, CDR2 YFSETQ. Profiling relied on immunoSEQ multiplex PCR, and the TCRdb table lists in-frame clones only, not all of them. The sample shows about 59,000 clones, approximately 90% of them seen only once. As regards this clone: As yet, its antigen is unknown.

This TCR came from a woman aged 40 to 50 with glioma. Here the sequenced sample was PBMCs, taken from a glioma patient whose treatment included an IDH1 peptide vaccine. The gene calls are TRBV5-1 and TRBJ2-5; no reliable D call. The CDR3: CASSFNADGETQYF. The DNA of the CDR3 is TGCGCCAGCAGCTTTAACGCGGACGGGGAGACCCAGTACTTC.